This T cell receptor (beta chain) was found in a study of radiotherapy plus CTLA-4 blockade in lung cancer. Across the study: With around 30% of patients having disease control, objective responses were seen in roughly 18%.

Points on this clone: Its antigen remains unidentified.

Whole-study results and caveats: Tumor-origin TCR clones grew in blood after radiotherapy plus ipilimumab.

It was focal radiation plus CTLA-4 blockade with ipilimumab that patients with chemo-refractory metastatic non-small-cell lung cancer received. Assay: immunoSEQ multiplex PCR; the TCRdb copy retains only in-frame clones and omits some. The sample has 65,000 to 85,000 clones, over 65% seen once. Germline loops: CDR1 SGHNT, CDR2 YYREEE (reference sequence). The CDR3 covers 15 residues. V was pared by 3 bases and J by 2 bases, with 11 bases between. This chain joins TRBV5-4 and TRBJ2-2; TRBD1 is a possible D gene (5 bases). The sequencing here drew on peripheral blood, taken from a patient treated with radiotherapy plus ipilimumab. The TCR was taken from a human donor with non-small cell lung cancer whose response to radiotherapy plus ipilimumab could not be evaluated. This CDR3 reads CASSSGTGNTGELFF. DNA of the CDR3: TGTGCCAGCAGCTCAGGCACAGGAAACACCGGGGAGCTGTTTTTT. The full variable domain, completed using reference TRBV5-4 and TRBJ2-2, is ETGVTQSPTHLIKTRGQQVTLRCSSQSGHNTVSWYQQALGQGPQFIFQYYREEENGRGNFPPRFSGLQFPNYSSELNVNALELDDSALYLCASSSGTGNTGELFFGEGSRLTVL.